Below, one TCR beta chain is given with its context. The data originate from a study of blood T cell repertoires in COVID-19. Study overall: The origin of the acute and convalescent COVID-19 samples was the United States, Italy and Spain. In each case, the material was cDNA or gDNA derived from T cells, B-cell-depleted T cells, or PBMCs.

Authors' methods: From reference gene primer amplification, estimates of nucleated cell counts were derived. Data came from immunoSEQ multiplex PCR; TCRdb stores just in-frame clones and leaves some out. V and J calls and clone size are as listed in that table; D and trimming were resolved from the DNA. The sample includes about 110,000 clones, around nine tenths of them seen just once. The CDR3 extends over 13 amino acids. The ends lost 0 bases at V and 7 bases at J; junction bases unmatched: 3. Germline V lookup: CDR1 GTSNPN, CDR2 SVGIG (reference sequence). This clonotype was sampled from a man in his forties with acute or convalescent COVID-19. The chain carries TRBV30 and TRBJ2-1, with 7 positions matching TRBD2. Sequenced material: peripheral blood. The CDR3 region is CAWSVGTKNEQFF. Written as DNA, the CDR3 is TGTGCCTGGAGTGTAGGGACTAAAAATGAGCAGTTCTTC.